These T cell receptor beta chains were read from a single sample in a study of blood T cell repertoires in COVID-19. The repertoire was sequenced with immunoSEQ multiplex PCR; TCRdb's copy has only in-frame clones and lacks some. Counted here are hundreds of thousands of clones, roughly 85% occurring once; the ten biggest clones make up 5%. Sequences were obtained from PBMCs or T cells enriched from blood (not recorded which). The receptors stem from a man aged 40-49 years who had been exposed to COVID-19. CDR3s include the opening cysteine and the closing phenylalanine or tryptophan. The D gene is left open where the match is weak. Only part of the rows carry a size: once, few, many, or a class if the clone is expanded.

>14|TRBV5-1|TRBJ2-3|TRBD1|-
TGCGCCAGCAGCTCACAGGGGGCGCAGGATACGCAGTATTTT
CASSSQGAQDTQYF
>15|TRBV7-2|TRBJ1-5|TRBD1|-
TGTGCCAGCAGCCCAGGGACAGGGTTCGGTCAGCCCCAGCATTTT
CASSPGTGFGQPQHF
>14|TRBV3-1/TRBV3-2|TRBJ2-7|TRBD1|once
TGTGCCAGCAGCCGCGGACAGGGGTTCTACGAGCAGTACTTC
CASSRGQGFYEQYF
>11|TRBV10-3|TRBJ2-1|-|-
TGTGCCATTCGGAGTTACAATGAGCAGTTCTTC
CAIRSYNEQFF
>16|TRBV25-1|TRBJ2-1|TRBD2|-
TGTGCCAGCAGGCCCCCCTCGACTAGCGGGAGGGCCGAGCAGTTCTTC
CASRPPSTSGRAEQFF
>14|TRBV29-1|TRBJ2-2|-|-
TGCAGCGTTGCATCGCGGGTCAACACCGGGGAGCTGTTTTTT
CSVASRVNTGELFF
>12|TRBV24-1|TRBJ1-2|-|-
TGTGCCACCAAGGGGTCAGGGAATGGCTACACCTTC
CATKGSGNGYTF
>14|TRBV29-1|TRBJ2-1|TRBD2|-
TGCAGCGTCGAGGGACTAGCGGGATCCAGTGAGCAGTTCTTC
CSVEGLAGSSEQFF
>15|TRBV18|TRBJ2-1|TRBD1|-
TGTGCCAGCTCACCACGGGACAGGAGGAGGAATGAGCAGTTCTTC
CASSPRDRRRNEQFF
>12|TRBV12-3/TRBV12-4|TRBJ2-5|-|-
TGTGCCAGCAGCCCCCTGGCACAGACCCAGTACTTC
CASSPLAQTQYF
>16|TRBV28|TRBJ2-7|TRBD1|-
TGTGCCAGCAGCATACCGGGACAGGGTAGCTCCTACGAGCAGTACTTC
CASSIPGQGSSYEQYF
>17|TRBV27|TRBJ1-1|-|few
TGTGCCAGCAGATCCAGGCTACTAGTTGTTTGGGCCACTGAAGCTTTCTTT
CASRSRLLVVWATEAFF
>12|TRBV3-1/TRBV3-2|TRBJ2-5|-|-
TGTGCCAGCAGCACTAGCCAAGAGACCCAGTACTTC
CASSTSQETQYF
>12|TRBV5-6|TRBJ1-6|-|-
TGTGCCAGCAGCTCCACAGATCAGGAGGTCCACTTT
CASSSTDQEVHF
>11|TRBV20-1|TRBJ1-2|-|-
TGCAGTGCTAGTTTAGGGGCTAACTACACCTTC
CSASLGANYTF
>13|TRBV13|TRBJ1-1|-|once
TGTGCCAGCAGCTTAGGCCCAGGGGCGGAAGCTTTCTTT
CASSLGPGAEAFF
>11|TRBV20-1|TRBJ1-6|-|-
TGCAGTGCTGGAGACAGTTCACCCCTCCACTTT
CSAGDSSPLHF
>14|TRBV3-1/TRBV3-2|TRBJ2-7|-|-
TGTGCCAGCAGCCAAAACAGGGTTACTTACGAGCAGTACTTC
CASSQNRVTYEQYF
>15|TRBV19|TRBJ2-3|-|-
TGTGCCAGTAGTCCACGGACCAGTAACAGGGATACGCAGTATTTT
CASSPRTSNRDTQYF
>13|TRBV30|TRBJ1-1|-|once
TGTGCCTGGAGTGAGGGGCGGGGGGGCGAAGCTTTCTTT
CAWSEGRGGEAFF
>12|TRBV21-1|TRBJ2-2|-|-
TGTGCCAGCAACTACCTTCTCGGGGAGCTGTTTTTT
CASNYLLGELFF
>13|TRBV12-3/TRBV12-4|TRBJ1-2|TRBD1|-
TGTGCCAGCAGTGGGGGACAGGCGCATGGCTACACCTTC
CASSGGQAHGYTF
>14|TRBV29-1|TRBJ2-7|-|-
TGCAGCGTTGAAGTTAGCGGAGTCTCCTACGAGCAGTACTTC
CSVEVSGVSYEQYF
>16|TRBV11-3|TRBJ2-6|-|-
TGTGCCAGCAGCCCAAGAACGGGGAATGGGGCCAACGTCCTGACTTTC
CASSPRTGNGANVLTF
>15|TRBV20-1|TRBJ2-3|TRBD2|-
TGCAGTGCTAGTCGATCTAGCGGGAGGGCAGATACGCAGTATTTT
CSASRSSGRADTQYF
>13|TRBV12-3/TRBV12-4|TRBJ1-5|-|few
TGTGCCAGCAGTTCGGGGGGTGATCAGCCCCAGCATTTT
CASSSGGDQPQHF
>14|TRBV9|TRBJ1-1|TRBD1|once
TGTGCCAGCAGCGCAGGGACAGTTAGGACTGAAGCTTTCTTT
CASSAGTVRTEAFF
>16|TRBV2|TRBJ2-5|-|-
TGTGCCAGCAGTGATACGAGGGAGGCCACCCAAGAGACCCAGTACTTC
CASSDTREATQETQYF
>15|TRBV19|TRBJ2-1|TRBD2|-
TGTGCCAGTACACCGGGACTAGCGGGAACAGGCGAGCAGTTCTTC
CASTPGLAGTGEQFF
>20|TRBV5-1|TRBJ2-5|TRBD1|-
TGCGCCAGCAGCTCCCCTCGGCCGGGACAGGATGACTGGGGATGGGAGACCCAGTACTTC
CASSSPRPGQDDWGWETQYF
>13|TRBV12-5|TRBJ1-6|-|-
TGTGCTAGTGGTTTGGAGAGGTACTCACCCCTCCACTTT
CASGLERYSPLHF
>12|TRBV5-8|TRBJ2-3|-|-
TGTGCCAGCGGAGGGTTATCCGATACGCAGTATTTT
CASGGLSDTQYF
>15|TRBV30|TRBJ2-2|-|-
TGTGCCTGGGAGGCCGGGACTGTGAACACCGGGGAGCTGTTTTTT
CAWEAGTVNTGELFF
>10|TRBV3-1/TRBV3-2|TRBJ2-7|-|-
TGTGCCAGCAGCGGGCCCGAGCAGTACTTC
CASSGPEQYF
>18|TRBV4-2|TRBJ2-2|-|-
TGTGCCAGCAGCCAAGATCCGGGGCGGCGGGATTTCACCGGGGAGCTGTTTTTT
CASSQDPGRRDFTGELFF
>13|TRBV10-1|TRBJ1-1|-|-
TGCGCCAGCTCTAATAAGATGAACGCTGAAGCTTTCTTT
CASSNKMNAEAFF